The 13 T cell receptor beta chains reported below all come from one sample, sequenced in a study of CD8+CD57+ T cells in acquired aplastic anemia. TCR beta VDJ and CDR3 profiles were obtained from a genomic DNA template. TCRdb re-called the reads with MiXCR, one entry per CDR3 protein. Among some 190,000 distinct CDR3 sequences listed, 54% were seen once. The specimen was sorted CD4+, CD8+, or CD8+CD57+ T cells (not recorded which) from PBMCs. These receptors came from a human donor in good health, serving as a control.

This clonotype has ten or more counts. V and J are TRBV6-5 and TRBJ1-4; 7 bases map to TRBD1. Germline V gene lookup returns CDR1 MNHEY and CDR2 SVGAGI. This CDR3 region has 14 residues. V gave up 4 bases and J gave up 4 bases; unmatched junction bases: 3. The CDR3 DNA reads as TGTGCCAGCAGTTGGGACAGCCATAATGAAAAACTGTTTTTT. This encodes CASSWDSHNEKLFF.

The chain links TRBV5-1 to TRBJ2-7, with 9 bases matching TRBD1. Per germline, CDR1 SGHRS and CDR2 YFSETQ. The CDR3 consists of 14 residues. V shed 5 bases, J shed 6 bases, and the junction held 9 bases outside the gene matches. The CDR3 reads CASRMGGTGTEQYF. CDR3 nucleotide sequence: TGCGCCAGCAGAATGGGCGGGACAGGGACCGAGCAGTACTTC. Full variable domain (remainder filled in from reference TRBV5-1 and TRBJ2-7): KAGVTQTPRYLIKTRGQQVTLSCSPISGHRSVSWYQQTPGQGLQFLFEYFSETQRNKGNFPGRFSGRQFSNSRSEMNVSTLELGDSALYLCASRMGGTGTEQYFGPGTRLTVT.

Concerning this clonotype itself: Germline and junction disagree at one end, which may indicate a read error. V usage is TRBV20-1 and J usage is TRBJ1-5, with D unresolved. The V gene's germline CDR1 is DFQATT and CDR2 SNEGSKA (reference sequence). This CDR3 comprises 12 residues. The CDR3 is CGALPMGRPQHF. In DNA form, the CDR3 reads TGCGGTGCCCTACCTATGGGGAGGCCCCAGCATTTT.

As for this clonotype: Possible read error: a much larger clone is one base away. The gene calls are TRBV10-3 and TRBJ1-2; 11 bases are shared with TRBD1. This CDR3 comprises 15 residues. CDR1 is ENHRY, CDR2 SYGVKD, per germline. V lost 3 bases, J lost 7 bases, and 7 bases stayed unmatched. CDR3 coding DNA: TGTGCCATCAGTGACCGGACAGGGGGCACAGGTGGCTACACCTTC. Translating it yields CAISDRTGGTGGYTF.

This chain connects TRBV10-3 to TRBJ1-2; D is perhaps TRBD1 (5 bases). Germline CDR1 and CDR2: ENHRY and SYGVKD. V shed 0 bases and J shed 10 bases, with 9 bases lying between them. The CDR3 covers 12 residues. CDR3 residues: CAISESQGVYTF. The CDR3 nucleotides are TGTGCCATCAGTGAGTCCCAGGGAGTCTACACCTTC.

J is TRBJ2-2 and V is TRBV19, with TRBD1 identical over 7 bases. Germline lookup yields CDR1 LNHDA and CDR2 SQIVND (reference sequence). V was clipped by 6 bases and J by 7 bases; unmatched bases: 14. CDR3 length equals 16 residues. CDR3 loop: CASSITGQGVGGELFF. The CDR3 DNA reads TGTGCCAGTAGCATCACCGGCCAGGGGGTCGGCGGGGAGCTGTTTTTT.

There are many counts of this clonotype. This chain uses TRBV12-3 or TRBV12-4 with TRBJ1-5, with TRBD1 matching 9 bases. V shed 4 bases, J shed 7 bases, and the junction held 8 bases outside the gene matches. CDR3 length: 15 amino acids. CDR3 bases: TGTGCCAGCAGTTCCCCCGGGACAGGGAGCCAGCCCCAGCATTTT. Translation gives CASSSPGTGSQPQHF.

V usage is TRBV2 and J usage is TRBJ2-3, with a tentative D call TRBD2 (6 bases). The CDR3 has 11 amino acids. Germline V gene sequence: CDR1 SNHLY, CDR2 FYNNEI. V was trimmed by 6 bases and J by 8 bases, leaving 9 bases between them. In nucleotides, the CDR3 is TGTGCCAGCAGGTCGACTAGTACGCAGTATTTT. Residues: CASRSTSTQYF.

This clonotype was detected ten times or more. J is TRBJ1-5 and V is TRBV7-6; no clear D gene. The CDR3 is 17 residues long. Trimming removed 5 bases from V and 0 bases from J, with 17 bases in between. The germline V gene has CDR1 SGHVS and CDR2 FNYEAQ. For the CDR3, the DNA is TGTGCCAGCAGCCCCATCGTATCAACCAATAGCAATCAGCCCCAGCATTTT. Translated, it gives CASSPIVSTNSNQPQHF.

This clonotype was counted many times. The J gene is TRBJ1-2, the V gene TRBV6-6; D gene unclear. V dropped 8 bases and J dropped 6 bases, with 10 bases sitting between them. Germline V gene data show CDR1 as MNHNY and CDR2 as SVGAGI (reference sequence). The CDR3 has 11 amino acids. The CDR3 sequence is CASGQENGYTF. The CDR3 coding sequence is TGTGCCAGCGGGCAGGAAAATGGCTACACCTTC.

In this sample, this clonotype turned up many times. This chain joins TRBV29-1 and TRBJ2-1; D remains ambiguous. CDR1 is SQVTM and CDR2 is ANQGSEA in the germline V gene. This CDR3 contains 10 residues. V lost 4 bases and J lost 9, with 7 bases in between. As DNA, the CDR3 is TGCAGCGTTGCAGATACTGAGCAGTTCTTC. This gives the protein CSVADTEQFF.

This clonotype was seen only a few times. This chain links TRBV7-9 with TRBJ1-2, with D possibly being TRBD1 (5 bases). The V end lost 5 bases, the J end lost 8 bases, and 18 bases lay between the germline ends. Germline-derived CDR1 and CDR2 are SEHNR and FQNEAQ (reference sequence). The CDR3 runs 14 residues. CDR3 in DNA: TGTGCCAGCAGCCCCGACAGAGAATCTAGCGGCTACACCTTC. This sequence encodes CASSPDRESSGYTF.

This chain joins TRBV10-3 and TRBJ1-2; 10 nucleotides agree with TRBD1. The CDR3 consists of 14 residues. Germline lookup yields CDR1 ENHRY and CDR2 SYGVKD. With 6 bases clipped from V and 6 bases from J, the junction kept 7 bases outside the gene matches. CDR3 amino acids: CAISRTGGEHGYTF. CDR3 sequence (DNA): TGTGCCATCAGCCGGACAGGGGGTGAGCATGGCTACACCTTC.